This T cell receptor beta chain was captured in a study of cytomegalovirus exposure and HLA in healthy donors. Study overall: The 110 million or so unique TCR beta sequences, from around 200 million T cells, were found by an earlier analysis. Study conclusions and caveats: Later analysis showed TCR association rates varying by HLA locus, highest for DRB1 and lowest for HLA-C. High sensitivity and specificity were reportedly achieved when the classifier diagnosed cytomegalovirus status.

CDR1 is MGHRA and CDR2 is YSYEKL in the germline V gene. The V gene lost 0 bases and the J gene lost 8 bases, with 17 bases spanning the gap. There are 16 residues in the CDR3. Of note for this clone: Its specificity is unknown.

The study ran its PCR with 60 Vbeta and 13 Jbeta primers. Profiling relied on immunoSEQ multiplex PCR, and the TCRdb table lists in-frame clones only, not all of them. The sample has 150,000 or so clones, more than 65% seen once. This sequence originates from a man aged 18 to 29 in good health and CMV-seropositive. The gene calls are TRBV4-1 and TRBJ2-4; possibly TRBD2 for D (5 bases). Sequencing used PBMCs. The CDR3 loop is CASSQDWTITGDIQYF. CDR3 DNA sequence: TGCGCCAGCAGCCAAGATTGGACCATTACCGGGGACATTCAGTACTTC.